The T cell receptor beta chain described here comes from a study of T-cell reconstitution after alpha-beta-depleted transplantation in children. Library preparation (for TCRbeta) was performed with unique molecular identifiers. TCRdb passed the PCR reads through MiXCR, listing each CDR3 protein once. The sample has approximately 420,000 distinct CDR3 sequences; 11% are singletons. CDR1 SGHVS and CDR2 FQNEAQ come from the germline V gene. V trimming: 5 bases; J trimming: 2 bases; junction bases outside the gene matches: 13. The CDR3 covers 17 residues. The receptor was isolated from a human donor who donated a stem cell graft to a child with acute myeloid leukemia. The chain has TRBV7-8 and TRBJ2-7; 9 bases are shared with TRBD1. The material sequenced was PBMCs from the stem cell graft donor, taken from the stem cell graft. The CDR3 DNA sequence: TGTGCCAGCAGCGTTATCCCCGGGACAGGGTTCCCCTACGAGCAGTACTTC. Its protein product is CASSVIPGTGFPYEQYF.